Each of the 10 T cell receptor beta chains below was sequenced from the same sample in a study of regulatory T cells in long-lasting Graves disease. Time point of the sample: newly diagnosed GD, antithyroid drugs for less than 3 months. There was RNA extracted from PBMCs, and the TCR library was made from it. The TCR beta library used iRepertoire HTBI primers with Arm-PCR amplification of CDR3. A single record per CDR3 protein comes from TCRdb applying MiXCR to the multiplex PCR reads. The sample has 350,000 to 550,000 distinct CDR3 sequences, about a sixth seen once. These sequences were also reported in another study, on T cells in Graves' hyperthyroidism and ophthalmopathy.

The sample here was peripheral blood mononuclear cells (PBMCs), taken at new diagnosis, from a patient treated with antithyroid drugs. Receptor source: a woman younger than 35 with Graves disease.

This clonotype was observed many times. This chain joins TRBV20-1 and TRBJ2-7, with 8 bases aligning to TRBD2. V dropped 4 bases and J dropped 3; count of bases not matched to a gene: 11. CDR3 length equals 15 residues. CDR1 is DFQATT and CDR2 is SNEGSKA in the germline V gene (reference sequence). The DNA of the CDR3 is TGCAGTGCTATCGGTGCCGGGACTAGGGGCTACGAGCAGTACTTC. It specifies CSAIGAGTRGYEQYF.

As to this clonotype: Being one base from a much bigger clone, this may be a read error. This rearrangement joins TRBV28 to TRBJ1-6; the D is unclear. Trimming took off 6 bases at V and 0 bases at J, with 12 bases between the two ends. Germline values: CDR1 MDHEN, CDR2 SYDVKM. The CDR3 consists of 16 residues. The CDR3 bases are TGTGCCAGCAGATCCCAATCGAGCTCCTATAATTCACCCCTCCACTTT. This sequence encodes CASRSQSSSYNSPLHF. The full variable domain, rest sourced from reference TRBV28 and TRBJ1-6, is DVKVTQSSRYLVKRTGEKVFLECVQDMDHENMFWYRQDPGLGLRLIYFSYDVKMKEKGDIPEGYSVSREKKERFSLILESASTNQTSMYLCASRSQSSSYNSPLHFGNGTRLTVT.

This chain connects TRBV27 to TRBJ2-3; D is unclear. CDR1 and CDR2 (germline): MNHEY, SMNVEV (reference sequence). CDR3 length equals 15 residues. Trimming took 4 bases from V and 0 from J, leaving 11 bases between them. CDR3 bases: TGTGCCAGCAGTTGGGCCAGCGCTAGCACAGATACGCAGTATTTT. Translating it yields CASSWASASTDTQYF.

Many counts were recorded for this clonotype. This sequence joins TRBV11-2 and TRBJ1-2; D gene uncertain. V lost 1 base to trimming and J lost 6 bases, with 9 bases between them. The CDR3 runs 13 residues. CDR1 SGHAT and CDR2 FQNNGV come from the germline V gene. The CDR3 nucleotides read TGTGCCAGCAGCTTAGTTCTGGGGAATGGCTACACCTTC. Its translation is CASSLVLGNGYTF.

To note about this clonotype: No conserved phenylalanine or tryptophan ends this CDR3, so it is likely a read error. This chain uses TRBV20-1 with TRBJ1-5, with 7 bases matching TRBD1. Germline CDR1 is DFQATT and CDR2 is SNEGSKA (reference sequence). The CDR3 is 14 residues long. The J segment lost 1 base and the V segment lost 4 bases, leaving 4 bases of the junction unmatched. For the CDR3, the DNA is TGCAGTGCTAAACAGGGGATAAGCAATCAGCCCCAGCATCTT. Residues: CSAKQGISNQPQHL.

This clonotype was seen ten or more times. This chain links TRBV2 with TRBJ2-5, with TRBD2 as a possible D gene (5 bases). Germline V lookup: CDR1 SNHLY, CDR2 FYNNEI. The germline V and J ends were trimmed by 7 bases and 3 bases, with 9 bases remaining between them. The CDR3 has 12 residues. The CDR3 DNA follows: TGTGCCAGCAAGCGGTCAGAAGAGACCCAGTACTTC. Its translation is CASKRSEETQYF.

Only a few counts were recorded for this clonotype. This chain's CDR3 is CASSPGGRGYEQFF. CDR3 nucleotides: TGTGCCAGCTCACCAGGCGGGAGGGGATATGAGCAGTTCTTC. The chain uses TRBV18 and TRBJ2-1, with 9 bases identical to TRBD2. The CDR3 has 14 amino acids. The germline gives CDR1 KGHSH, CDR2 LQKENI. V was pared by 2 bases and J by 8 bases, with 4 bases of the junction left unmatched.

V and J are TRBV15 and TRBJ2-7; D gene unclear. Trimming stripped 0 bases from V and 7 bases from J, with 13 bases between. CDR1 is LNHNV and CDR2 is YYDKDF in the germline V gene (reference sequence). The CDR3 extends over 14 amino acids. Here the CDR3 reads CATSRDGPGREQYF. CDR3 bases: TGTGCCACCAGCAGAGATGGGCCGGGTCGGGAGCAGTACTTC.

A few counts support this clonotype. Here the CDR3 omits its conserved ending phenylalanine or tryptophan, so a read error is the likely source. The DNA of the CDR3 is TGTGCCAGCAGTAGAGGAACAGGGGGCTATGGCTACACCTCC. Translating gives CASSRGTGGYGYTS. The chain joins TRBV6-2 or TRBV6-3 to TRBJ1-2; 8 positions agree with TRBD1. CDR3 length: 14 residues. Germline-derived CDR1 and CDR2 are MNHEY and SVGEGT. V lost 5 bases and J lost 4; bases outside the gene matches: 6.

There are a few counts of this clonotype. The J gene is TRBJ2-3, the V gene TRBV5-4; D is undetermined. The J call may be incorrect, as the DNA end agrees better with TRBJ2-5. Germline V gene sequence: CDR1 SGHNT, CDR2 YYREEE (reference sequence). The CDR3 runs to 14 residues. The CDR3 bases are TGTGCCAGCAGCTTGGATCGAGCAGGAGAGACCCAGTACTTC. Residues: CASSLDRAGETQYF.